Listed here are 20 T cell receptor beta chains from one sample, sequenced in a study of T cells in Graves' hyperthyroidism and ophthalmopathy. TCR beta CDR3 sequences were amplified from RNA transcripts. During a first-round RT-PCR of the TCR CDR3, the HTBI primer set was used. TCRdb used MiXCR to reprocess the multiplex PCR reads, holding one entry per CDR3 protein. The profile shows some 740,000 distinct CDR3 sequences, approximately 15% of them singletons. Sequencing was performed on blood. The receptors were gathered from a woman in her late teens or twenties with Graves' hyperthyroidism.

There are many counts of this clonotype. This chain connects TRBV11-1 to TRBJ1-1; D unclear. Between the trimmed V and J ends, which lost 1 base and 1 base, there was a span of 13 bases. From germline, CDR1 is SGHAT and CDR2 FQDESV (reference sequence). The CDR3 consists of 16 residues. This chain's CDR3 is CASSLGWETTNTEAFF. As DNA, the CDR3 is TGTGCCAGCAGCTTAGGATGGGAGACAACGAACACTGAAGCTTTCTTT. Based on the CDR3 plus reference TRBV11-1 and TRBJ1-1, the full variable domain is EAEVAQSPRYKITEKSQAVAFWCDPISGHATLYWYRQILGQGPELLVQFQDESVVDDSQLPKDRFSAERLKGVDSTLKIQPAELGDSAMYLCASSLGWETTNTEAFFGQGTRLTVV.

The V gene is TRBV6-1, the J gene TRBJ2-7; TRBD1 matches at 8 bases. Germline trimming cut 5 bases from V and 4 bases from J; bases unmatched to any gene: 10. The germline CDR1 and CDR2 sequences are MNHNS and SASEGT. CDR3 size: 15 residues. The CDR3 bases are TGTGCCAGCAGTCGCCTGGGAGACAGGGGTTACGAGCAGTACTTC. Encoded protein: CASSRLGDRGYEQYF.

The rearrangement uses TRBV6-2 or TRBV6-3 and TRBJ2-7; 8 nucleotides match TRBD2. The V gene end was trimmed by 2 bases and the J gene end by 0 bases; junction bases not matched to a gene: 12. This CDR3 has 18 amino acids. The germline CDR1 and CDR2 sequences are MNHEY and SVGEGT. The CDR3, as DNA: TGTGCCAGCAGTTACGGGCGATGGACTAGCCGAAACTCCTACGAGCAGTACTTC. Its translation is CASSYGRWTSRNSYEQYF.

V gene TRBV10-3 combines with J gene TRBJ1-5, with 8 bases aligning to TRBD1. Germline V CDR1 and CDR2: ENHRY, SYGVKD. The CDR3 contains 14 residues. V lost 5 bases and J lost 2; bases outside the gene matches: 2. CDR3 region: CAISQGAGNQPQHF. CDR3 coding DNA: TGTGCCATCAGTCAGGGGGCTGGCAATCAGCCCCAGCATTTT.

This clonotype was seen more than once but under ten times. The chain uses TRBV4-1 and TRBJ1-5, with D possibly matching TRBD1 (5 bases). The CDR3 is 14 residues long. Trimming pared 1 base from V and 4 bases from J, leaving 8 bases between. Per the germline V gene, CDR1 is MGHRA and CDR2 is YSYEKL. The CDR3 DNA reads as TGCGCCAGCAGCCAAGCGTGGGGGAATCAGCCCCAGCATTTT. It yields the protein CASSQAWGNQPQHF.

The J gene is TRBJ2-2, the V gene TRBV30, with 8 positions matching TRBD1. Germline-derived CDR1 and CDR2 are GTSNPN and SVGIG (reference sequence). The CDR3 has 13 residues. V shed 0 bases and J 9 bases; nucleotides not matched to a gene: 3. CDR3 nucleotides: TGTGCCTGGAGTGTACAGGGGGGCAGGGAGCTGTTTTTT. Translated, it gives CAWSVQGGRELFF. Using reference TRBV30 and TRBJ2-2 for the parts outside the CDR3, the full variable domain is SQTIHQWPATLVQPVGSPLSLECTVEGTSNPNLYWYRQAAGRGLQLLFYSVGIGQISSEVPQNLSASRPQDRQFILSSKKLLLSDSGFYLCAWSVQGGRELFFGEGSRLTVL.

This clonotype was seen ten or more times. This chain connects TRBV30 to TRBJ2-1, with D perhaps TRBD1 (5 bases). CDR1 is GTSNPN, CDR2 SVGIG, per germline (reference sequence). V dropped 8 bases and J dropped 1 base, with 12 bases sitting between them. This CDR3 has 13 amino acids. As DNA, the CDR3 is TGTGCCGCAAGACAGATATCCTACAATGAGCAGTTCTTC. It codes for CAARQISYNEQFF.

The chain has TRBV7-8 and TRBJ2-2; 8 nucleotides align to TRBD2. This CDR3 is built from 17 residues. In germline, CDR1 is SGHVS, CDR2 FQNEAQ. V was clipped by 6 bases and J by 4 bases; unmatched bases: 13. CDR3 loop: CASRSVAGRSGTGELFF. CDR3 DNA: TGTGCCAGCAGGAGCGTAGCGGGAAGGTCAGGCACCGGGGAGCTGTTTTTT.

This clonotype was observed many times. The chain employs TRBV20-1 and TRBJ2-7; TRBD2 aligns across 9 bases. The CDR3 loop spans 15 amino acids. J was trimmed by 5 bases and V by 1 base; bases with no gene match: 9. Germline V gives CDR1 DFQATT, CDR2 SNEGSKA (reference sequence). The CDR3 bases are TGCAGTGCTAGAGGTAGCGGGGGACTAATCGACGAGCAGTACTTC. This encodes CSARGSGGLIDEQYF.

Many counts were recorded for this clonotype. The rearrangement links TRBV20-1 to TRBJ2-7, with D possibly called TRBD1 or TRBD2 (5 bases each). From germline, CDR1 is DFQATT and CDR2 SNEGSKA (reference sequence). V was shortened by 7 bases and J by 8 bases, with 27 bases between the two germline ends. The length of the CDR3 is 15 residues. CDR3 loop: CSVRTQMGTTGKQYF. The CDR3 DNA sequence: TGCAGTGTTAGGACTCAAATGGGGACGACCGGAAAGCAGTACTTC.

The chain joins TRBV11-2 to TRBJ1-1; D not certain. Between the trimmed V and J ends, which lost 5 bases and 6 bases, there was a span of 13 bases. CDR3 length: 13 amino acids. Per germline, CDR1 SGHAT and CDR2 FQNNGV. This CDR3 is CASSPPSGPEAFF. For the CDR3, the DNA is TGTGCCAGCAGCCCCCCTTCCGGGCCTGAAGCTTTCTTT.

This chain connects TRBV5-1 to TRBJ1-5, with D possibly TRBD1 on 5 matching bases. CDR3 length: 15 amino acids. V was pared by 4 bases and J by 0 bases, with 11 bases between. In germline, CDR1 is SGHRS, CDR2 YFSETQ. CDR3 loop: CASSESGNSNQPQHF. The CDR3 nucleotides read TGCGCCAGCAGCGAGTCAGGGAATAGCAATCAGCCCCAGCATTTT.

Ten or more counts support this clonotype. The V call is TRBV6-2 or TRBV6-3, the J call TRBJ1-2; 7 bases map to TRBD1. Germline V gene data show CDR1 as MNHEY and CDR2 as SVGEGT. V dropped 2 bases and J dropped 3; count of bases not matched to a gene: 6. The CDR3 runs to 15 residues. The CDR3 bases are TGTGCCAGCAGTTACGCTGGACAGGATGACTATGGCTACACCTTC. Translating gives CASSYAGQDDYGYTF.

This clonotype occurred many times. The chain is built from TRBV7-6 and TRBJ2-3, with TRBD2 matching over 10 bases. In germline, CDR1 is SGHVS, CDR2 FNYEAQ. J gave up 5 bases and V 4 bases, and 6 bases lay outside the gene matches. This CDR3 comprises 15 residues. As DNA, the CDR3 is TGTGCCAGCAGCTACAGCGGGAGGGCCGGAGATACGCAGTATTTT. The encoded protein is CASSYSGRAGDTQYF.

Points on this clonotype: This may be a read error: a much more frequent sequence differs by one nucleotide. V gene TRBV2 combines with J gene TRBJ1-2; 7 bases map to TRBD1. The junction had 12 bases not matched to a gene; V was cut back by 7 bases and J by 4 bases. Germline CDR1 and CDR2: SNHLY and FYNNEI. CDR3 length: 15 residues. Written as DNA, the CDR3 is TGTGCCAGCAAGACAGGGAGCCGATTAGTCTATGGCTACACCTTC. It specifies CASKTGSRLVYGYTF. The full variable domain, its missing parts supplied by reference TRBV2 and TRBJ1-2, is EPEVTQTPSHQVTQMGQEVILRCVPISNHLYFYWYRQILGQKVEFLVSFYNNEISEKSEIFDDQFSVERPDGSNFTLKIRSTKLEDSAMYFCASKTGSRLVYGYTFGSGTRLTVV.

This clonotype appeared many times. This sequence joins TRBV12-3 or TRBV12-4 and TRBJ1-4; D is perhaps TRBD1 (6 bases). V was shortened by 5 bases and J by 7 bases, with 11 bases between the two germline ends. The CDR3 totals 13 residues. The CDR3 region has the DNA TGTGCCAGCAGTACAGGGTTAGGTGAAAAACTGTTTTTT. Translating it yields CASSTGLGEKLFF.

The chain has TRBV15 and TRBJ2-5; D may be TRBD1 (6 bases). Trimming pared 6 bases from V and 1 base from J, leaving 9 bases between. Looked up from germline, CDR1 is LNHNV and CDR2 is YYDKDF (reference sequence). This CDR3 spans 13 amino acids. The CDR3 here is CATRRQVQETQYF. The DNA of the CDR3 is TGTGCCACCAGGAGACAGGTCCAAGAGACCCAGTACTTC.

This rearrangement joins TRBV27 to TRBJ2-2; D is uncertain. Germline V CDR1 and CDR2: MNHEY, SMNVEV (reference sequence). Trimming pared 5 bases from V and 5 bases from J, leaving 15 bases between. The CDR3 has 15 residues. The CDR3 DNA sequence: TGTGCCAGCAGTACGCAGACACAGATTACCGGGGAGCTGTTTTTT. Translated, it gives CASSTQTQITGELFF.

There are many counts of this clonotype. CDR3 region: CATSRGELAGASKETQYF. CDR3 in DNA: TGTGCCACCAGCAGAGGGGAACTAGCGGGAGCCTCAAAAGAGACCCAGTACTTC. J is TRBJ2-5 and V is TRBV15; 11 positions agree with TRBD2. Germline CDR1 reads LNHNV; CDR2 reads YYDKDF (reference sequence). The CDR3 consists of 18 residues. V gave up 1 base and J gave up 3 bases; unmatched junction bases: 10.

The gene calls are TRBV19 and TRBJ2-2; no firm D call. There are 15 residues in the CDR3. CDR1 is LNHDA and CDR2 is SQIVND in the germline V gene (reference sequence). The ends were cut back, 5 bases at V and 4 bases at J, with 14 bases in the middle. The CDR3 loop is CASSPDLSPTGELFF. The CDR3 region has the DNA TGTGCCAGTAGTCCAGACCTAAGCCCCACCGGGGAGCTGTTTTTT.